A selection of T cell receptor beta chains follows, all from one sample in a study of blood T cell repertoires in COVID-19. Libraries were prepared by immunoSEQ multiplex PCR; TCRdb keeps only in-frame clonotypes and omits some of them. The sample yields 200,000 to 250,000 clones, 86% seen once. The material sequenced was peripheral blood. The source is a woman between 45 and 65 years old with acute or convalescent COVID-19. CDR3s include the opening cysteine and the closing phenylalanine or tryptophan. D genes are given only for firm matches. The listing skips clone size in some rows; elsewhere it reads once, few, many or a size class.

TRBD2,TRBJ2-7,TRBV7-2,once,TGTGCCAGCAGCTTAGCTATGTCTAGCGGGAGGGTTTCTCCCTACGAGCAGTACTTC,CASSLAMSSGRVSPYEQYF
TRBD2,TRBJ2-7,TRBV2,.,TGTGCCAGCAGGGTTCTAGCGGGCGTATCCTACGAGCAGTACTTC,CASRVLAGVSYEQYF
TRBD2,TRBJ2-5,TRBV6-5,.,TGTGCCAGCAGTCCCCCACTAGCGGGGGGGAAGACCCAGTACTTC,CASSPPLAGGKTQYF
.,TRBJ1-5,TRBV19,.,TGTGCCAGTAGTATCCGGGGTAGCAATCAGCCCCAGCATTTT,CASSIRGSNQPQHF
TRBD1,TRBJ1-1,TRBV10-3,.,TGTGCCATCAGAGCTAAGACAGGGGGCGCCGGGGTGAACACTGAAGCTTTCTTT,CAIRAKTGGAGVNTEAFF
TRBD2,TRBJ2-1,TRBV18,.,TGTGCCAGCTCACCACGCGCATCAATGGCGGGAGCTTGGGACTCCTACAATGAGCAGTTCTTC,CASSPRASMAGAWDSYNEQFF
TRBD2,TRBJ2-3,TRBV7-9,.,TGTGCCAGCAGCTTTACGGGGGGGAGCACAGATACGCAGTATTTT,CASSFTGGSTDTQYF
TRBD1,TRBJ1-1,TRBV7-2,.,TGTGCCAGCAGCGAAGGGACAGCGGGCATGAACACTGAAGCTTTCTTT,CASSEGTAGMNTEAFF
.,TRBJ2-7,TRBV29-1,once,TGCAGCGTTCGAGGTTTCTCCTACGAGCAGTACTTC,CSVRGFSYEQYF
.,TRBJ2-1,TRBV30,.,TGTGCCTGGAGTGAAGGGCAGGAGGATGAGCAGTTCTTC,CAWSEGQEDEQFF
.,TRBJ2-5,TRBV6-2/TRBV6-3,.,TGTGCCAGCAGTTACCCCGCCGGGGAGACCCAGTACTTC,CASSYPAGETQYF
TRBD1,TRBJ2-3,TRBV27,.,TGTGCCAGCAGGCCGGCAGGGGGCGGTGATACGCAGTATTTT,CASRPAGGGDTQYF
.,TRBJ2-3,TRBV5-1,.,TGCGCCAGCAGCTTGAAGCCCCCCCCGCGGACAGATACGCAGTATTTT,CASSLKPPPRTDTQYF
TRBD1,TRBJ2-1,TRBV7-2,.,TGTGCCAGCAGTTTTACCGCCGGGACAGGGGCCAATGAGCAGTTCTTC,CASSFTAGTGANEQFF
TRBD1,TRBJ1-5,TRBV5-1,.,TGCGCCAGCAGCTTGACAGGGGATCAGCCCCAGCATTTT,CASSLTGDQPQHF
TRBD1,TRBJ2-7,TRBV7-3,.,TGTGCCAGCAGCTTAGGGACAGGGGACGCCGAGCAGTACTTC,CASSLGTGDAEQYF
.,TRBJ2-5,TRBV9,.,TGTGCCAGCAGCCCTAGGGGGATAGAGACCCAGTACTTC,CASSPRGIETQYF
.,TRBJ1-1,TRBV6-5,.,TGTGCCAGCAGTCCTAATAATCTAGGGGGTGGATGGGCTTTCTTT,CASSPNNLGGGWAFF
TRBD2,TRBJ2-7,TRBV6-2/TRBV6-3,.,TGTGCCAGCAGTTACTCCTGGACCAGCGGGAGGTACGAGCAGTACTTC,CASSYSWTSGRYEQYF
TRBD1,TRBJ2-7,TRBV7-9,.,TGTGCCAGCAGCTTAGGCAGGGGGACCTACGAGCAGTACTTC,CASSLGRGTYEQYF
TRBD2,TRBJ2-1,TRBV7-9,.,TGTGCCAGCAGCTTAGCAGGGACGAGCGGGGGGCGCTCCTACAATGAGCAGTTCTTC,CASSLAGTSGGRSYNEQFF
.,TRBJ1-3,TRBV27,.,TGTGCCAGCAGTATACGCCCCCCGGACACTGGAAACACCATATATTTT,CASSIRPPDTGNTIYF
TRBD1,TRBJ2-5,TRBV19,.,TGTGCCAGTAGTAGACAGGGGCAGCAAGAGACCCAGTACTTC,CASSRQGQQETQYF